This record covers a single T cell receptor beta chain. Its specificity is not known. It was roughly 190 ng DNA, 30,000 or so T cell genomes, that sorted-subset replicate PCRs used. Assay: immunoSEQ multiplex PCR; the TCRdb copy retains only in-frame clones and omits some. The sample has approximately 2.5 million clones; approximately 90% are singletons. The data were taken from a study of shared clonotypes between healthy human individuals. Trimming stripped 3 bases from V and 3 bases from J, with 9 bases between. The CDR3 sequence is 13 residues long. From germline, CDR1 is MNHEY and CDR2 SMNVEV (reference sequence). Whole-study findings and limits: Relative to their counterparts shared across all four donors, non-shared clonotypes exhibited diminished generation probabilities. The genetic and exposure-history diversity represented was limited by few donors.

Input material: naive CD4+ T cells sorted from blood. Subset described: CD45RA+ positively selected. The receptor was isolated from a man younger than 35 in good health. The chain is built from TRBV27 and TRBJ2-7; D call uncertain. The CDR3 DNA reads TGTGCCAGCAGTTTTCAATTTGGCTACGAGCAGTACTTC. It specifies CASSFQFGYEQYF.